This T cell receptor beta chain came from a study of blood T cell repertoires in COVID-19. At the level of the study: Donors in the United States, Italy and Spain gave samples during acute or convalescent COVID-19.

This clone occurred once. Authors' processing steps: Amplification from reference gene primers served as the basis for estimated nucleated cell counts. Libraries were prepared by immunoSEQ multiplex PCR; TCRdb keeps only in-frame clonotypes and omits some of them. D and trimming come from the DNA, and the V and J calls and clone size come from that table. The top ten hold roughly 3.9% of the sample, which has about 260,000 clones, over 80% seen once. Trimming at V came to 3 bases and at J to 3 bases, leaving 5 bases not matched to a gene. The CDR3 length is 15 residues. Germline lookup yields CDR1 LGHDT and CDR2 YNNKEL (reference sequence).

Sequenced input: PBMCs or T cells enriched from blood (not recorded which). This rearrangement joins TRBV3-1 (or the pseudogene TRBV3-2) to TRBJ2-1; 7 bases line up with TRBD1. The origin of this receptor is a woman aged 30 to 39 with acute COVID-19. The CDR3 DNA follows: TGTGCCAGCAGCCAGACACAGGGGATCTACAATGAGCAGTTCTTC. The encoded protein is CASSQTQGIYNEQFF.